A single sample is the source of the 16 T cell receptor beta chains below, sequenced in a study of spatial heterogeneity in lung cancer. In TCRdb, the 5' RACE reads were re-called with MiXCR into one record per CDR3 protein. The sample comprises more than 20,000 distinct CDR3 sequences, roughly 4.2% of which are singletons, and 6.5% to 9% rests with the top ten. Time point indicated: sample taken at primary tumor resection. The sample here was PBMCs, taken at surgery. The source of these receptors is a male donor with early-stage non-small cell lung cancer.

This clonotype occurred many times. This chain joins TRBV30 and TRBJ1-2; 7 bases are a match to TRBD1. Germline-derived CDR1 and CDR2 are GTSNPN and SVGIG (reference sequence). The CDR3 runs 11 residues. In nucleotides, the CDR3 is TGTGCTTCGGGACAGATCTATGGCTACACCTTC. Amino acid sequence: CASGQIYGYTF.

This clonotype has only a few counts. The chain has TRBV7-9 and TRBJ1-6, with no clear D. CDR1 is SEHNR, CDR2 FQNEAQ, per germline (reference sequence). The ends were cut back, 2 bases at V and 6 bases at J, with 11 bases in the middle. CDR3 length equals 15 residues. CDR3 sequence reads: CASSLSSASNSPLHF. The CDR3 DNA reads as TGTGCCAGCAGCTTATCGTCCGCTAGTAATTCACCCCTCCACTTT.

At least ten counts were recorded for this clonotype. This chain connects TRBV28 to TRBJ1-2, with D tentatively TRBD1 (6 bases). Germline CDR1 and CDR2: MDHEN and SYDVKM. The CDR3 consists of 12 residues. Trimming removed 5 bases at V and 5 bases at J, with 9 bases between. CDR3 DNA: TGTGCCAGCAGTGAAACAGGGTATGGCTACACCTTC. Translation gives CASSETGYGYTF.

In its sample, this clonotype was seen many times. The chain recombines TRBV10-2 with TRBJ2-6; 7 bases match TRBD1. Germline trimming cut 2 bases from V and 4 bases from J; bases unmatched to any gene: 5. The CDR3 has 16 residues. The V gene's germline CDR1 is WSHSY and CDR2 SAAADI. CDR3 in amino acids: CASSEVGGEGANVLTF. CDR3 DNA sequence: TGCGCCAGCAGTGAGGTAGGGGGCGAAGGGGCCAACGTCCTGACTTTC.

In its sample, this clonotype was seen a few times. This sequence joins TRBV6-5 and TRBJ2-7; the D is unclear. The CDR3 totals 11 residues. CDR1 is MNHEY, CDR2 SVGAGI, per germline. Trimming took off 3 bases at V and 7 bases at J, with 7 bases between the two ends. For the CDR3, the DNA is TGTGCCAGCAGTTATAGACGGGAGCAGTACTTC. This encodes CASSYRREQYF.

This clonotype is labeled as medium-sized. The chain links TRBV4-2 to TRBJ2-7; 8 positions agree with TRBD1. CDR3 length: 16 amino acids. From germline, CDR1 is LGHNA and CDR2 YNFKEQ. Trimming removed 4 bases from V and 5 bases from J; junction bases left unmatched: 13. The CDR3 region has the DNA TGTGCCAGCAGCCGAGACCCGGGGACAGGCTCGGACGAGCAGTACTTC. It specifies CASSRDPGTGSDEQYF.

This clonotype occurred a few times. V is TRBV6-5 and J is TRBJ2-5; the D gene could be TRBD1 or TRBD2 (6 bases each). The CDR3 runs 15 residues. The germline V and J ends were trimmed by 0 bases and 4 bases, with 12 bases remaining between them. Germline loops: CDR1 MNHEY, CDR2 SVGAGI. Here the CDR3 reads CASSYSGRGRETQYF. Here the CDR3 DNA reads TGTGCCAGCAGTTACTCGGGTCGGGGGCGAGAGACCCAGTACTTC.

Many counts were recorded for this clonotype. The rearrangement links TRBV5-5 to TRBJ2-7; D is possibly TRBD2 (5 bases). The CDR3 runs to 15 residues. Trimming removed 4 bases from V and 0 bases from J, with 14 bases in between. Germline V gene sequence: CDR1 SGHKS, CDR2 YYEKEE (reference sequence). CDR3 bases: TGTGCCAGCAGCCTCCCGGGGTCGGACTCCTACGAGCAGTACTTC. It encodes CASSLPGSDSYEQYF.

This clonotype showed up many times. The V and J genes are TRBV12-3 or TRBV12-4 and TRBJ2-7, with D possibly called TRBD1 or TRBD2 (6 bases each). V was cut by 3 bases and J by 6 bases, with 15 bases left in between. The CDR3 extends over 14 amino acids. CDR3: CASSFGGPIPEQYF. The CDR3 coding sequence is TGTGCCAGCAGTTTCGGGGGCCCCATTCCCGAGCAGTACTTC.

This clonotype showed up many times. The rearrangement joins TRBV29-1 to TRBJ2-7; D may be TRBD2 (6 bases). The CDR3 runs 14 residues. Germline-derived CDR1 and CDR2 are SQVTM and ANQGSEA. The V gene lost 4 bases and the J gene lost 6 bases, with 19 bases spanning the gap. DNA of the CDR3: TGCAGCGTTGGAGGGGACTCGCCCTTAGTCGAGCAGTACTTC. Its protein is CSVGGDSPLVEQYF.

The J gene is TRBJ2-3, the V gene TRBV7-9; D call uncertain. The CDR3 runs to 15 residues. Germline CDR1 and CDR2: SEHNR and FQNEAQ (reference sequence). The V end was cut by 5 bases, the J end by 1 base, with 13 bases between. This chain's CDR3 is CASSPYYSGTDTQYF. For the CDR3, the DNA is TGTGCCAGCAGCCCGTACTACTCCGGCACAGATACGCAGTATTTT.

This clonotype was found many times. V is TRBV7-6 and J is TRBJ2-3; 10 nucleotides line up with TRBD1. The CDR3 consists of 17 residues. Germline V gives CDR1 SGHVS, CDR2 FNYEAQ. The V gene end was trimmed by 4 bases and the J gene end by 5 bases; junction bases not matched to a gene: 12. CDR3 loop: CASSYHRSTGGEDTQYF. For the CDR3, the DNA is TGTGCCAGCAGCTACCACCGGTCGACAGGGGGCGAAGATACGCAGTATTTT.

The genes are TRBV7-3 and TRBJ2-2, with 9 bases identical to TRBD1. CDR1 is SGHTA, CDR2 FQGTGA, per germline. Trimming took 5 bases from V and 4 from J; bases not matched to a gene: 14. This CDR3 comprises 18 residues. CDR3 nucleotide sequence: TGTGCCAGCAGCCTCCAACGACCGGGACAGGGACCCACCGGGGAGCTGTTTTTT. Translated, it gives CASSLQRPGQGPTGELFF.

This clonotype was seen at least ten times. The genes are TRBV30 and TRBJ2-1, with D perhaps TRBD2 (5 bases). CDR3 length equals 14 residues. The germline V gene has CDR1 GTSNPN and CDR2 SVGIG (reference sequence). V was shortened by 2 bases and J by 7 bases, with 15 bases between the two germline ends. CDR3 sequence: CAWSKEGWRNEQFF. CDR3 coding DNA: TGTGCCTGGAGTAAAGAGGGTTGGAGGAATGAGCAGTTCTTC.

The chain has TRBV6-5 and TRBJ1-2; the match to TRBD1 covers 7 bases. V shed 4 bases and J 6 bases; nucleotides not matched to a gene: 14. CDR3 size: 16 residues. The germline V gene has CDR1 MNHEY and CDR2 SVGAGI. The CDR3 is CASSSTGSRIGHGYTF. The CDR3 DNA reads as TGTGCCAGCAGTTCGACAGGGTCAAGGATAGGGCATGGCTACACCTTC.

This clonotype has only a few counts. V usage is TRBV6-6 and J usage is TRBJ1-1, with D uncertain. The CDR3 is 12 amino acids. Germline V gene lookup returns CDR1 MNHNY and CDR2 SVGAGI (reference sequence). V lost 5 bases and J 8 bases, leaving 12 bases between the germline ends. CDR3 protein: CASSVNRPEAFF. CDR3 DNA sequence: TGTGCCAGCAGTGTAAACCGCCCCGAAGCTTTCTTT.